This T cell receptor (beta chain) came from a study of T cell responses to AZD1222 COVID-19 vaccine. CDR1 is SQVTM, CDR2 ANQGSEA, per germline. CDR3 size: 12 residues. Deletions cut 4 bases from V and 6 bases from J, with 12 bases between. This clone turned up a few times. TCRdb keeps only in-frame clones here, not all; method: immunoSEQ multiplex PCR. The sample has about 110,000 clones, roughly 87% seen once. V is TRBV29-1 and J is TRBJ1-1; no clear D. Sequenced material: peripheral blood, taken 28 days after the second AZD1222 dose. This TCR derives from an adult who received the AZD1222 COVID-19 vaccine. CDR3 bases: TGCAGCGTTGTTAGATATGATGCTGAAGCTTTCTTT. Its protein product is CSVVRYDAEAFF.